This entry features one TCR beta chain sequence. Its antigen is not identified. TCRdb re-derived calls from the 5' RACE reads in MiXCR, one entry per CDR3 protein. In the table there are hundreds of thousands of distinct CDR3 sequences, 10% to 15% of which are singletons. The sample belongs to a study of identical twins. There are 15 residues in the CDR3. Trimming took 2 bases from V and 5 from J; bases not matched to a gene: 7. The germline CDR1 and CDR2 sequences are SGHVS and FQNEAQ. Notes on the study in general: Cross-sectional statistics underpinned the conclusions; the same donors were not followed.

This same sample was also taken into another study, of yellow fever vaccine responses in identical twins.

Sequencing was done on a sample of PBMCs. The clonotype was recovered from a woman under 30 in good health. The V and J genes are TRBV7-8 and TRBJ2-3; 7 nucleotides line up with TRBD2. The CDR3 region is CASSLRGGAVDTQYF. The CDR3 nucleotides read TGTGCCAGCAGCTTAAGGGGAGGGGCGGTAGATACGCAGTATTTT.